The subject of this entry is one T cell receptor beta chain. Its antigen remains unknown. This CDR3 is 17 amino acids long. Germline assignment: CDR1 GTSNPN and CDR2 SVGIG (reference sequence). This sample was included in a study of monozygotic twins with inflammatory bowel disease. Broader study findings: Support was lacking for any single strong IBD-associated signal or clonotype. Twins with IBD were found to have lower TCRbeta diversity (inverse Simpson) than healthy co-twins.

TCR libraries each used approximately 3,500 ng of total RNA. TCRalpha and TCRbeta cDNA was put through two nested PCRs of roughly 15 and 9 cycles. TCRdb re-called the 5' RACE reads and shows each CDR3 protein once, DNA omitted. The clone table shows about 140,000 distinct CDR3 sequences, with the ten largest holding roughly 2.5%. The receptor was derived from a human donor with ulcerative colitis or Crohn's disease, or a healthy co-twin of an affected twin (not recorded which). The rearrangement joins TRBV30 to TRBJ2-3; TCRdb proposes TRBD1, but this gene call is untestable without DNA. The sequencing input was blood. The CDR3 reads CAWNPHAATRRSDTQYF.